This T cell receptor beta chain was identified during a study of T cells expressing NK-cell markers. Study overall: HCMV serostatus: most of the eight sequenced donors positive, one negative.

TCRdb re-called the 5' RACE reads; one entry per CDR3 protein, DNA not given. This sample's table reports 400,000 to 450,000 distinct CDR3 sequences. Sequencing was done on a sample of blood T cells: a sorted CD56 or NKG2C T cell subset, CD4+ or CD8+ T cells, or bulk PBMC T cells (not recorded which). The receptor's source is a woman aged 18 to 69 in good health.

The CDR3: CASSSDYLAGPTDTQYF. The chain uses TRBV12-3 or TRBV12-4 and TRBJ2-3; without DNA, the TCRdb call of TRBD2 cannot be checked. This CDR3 is 17 amino acids long.